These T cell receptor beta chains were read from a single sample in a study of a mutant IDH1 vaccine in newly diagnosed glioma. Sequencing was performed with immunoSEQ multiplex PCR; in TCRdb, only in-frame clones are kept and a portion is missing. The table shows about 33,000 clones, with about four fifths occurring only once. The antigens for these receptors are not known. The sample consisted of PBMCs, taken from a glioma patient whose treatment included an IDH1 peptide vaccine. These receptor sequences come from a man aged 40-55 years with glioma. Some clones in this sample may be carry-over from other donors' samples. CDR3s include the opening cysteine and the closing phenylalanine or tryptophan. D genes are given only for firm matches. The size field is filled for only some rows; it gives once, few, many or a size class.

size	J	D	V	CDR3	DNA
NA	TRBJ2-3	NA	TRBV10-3	CAISDRTDTQYF	TGTGCCATCAGTGATCGAACAGATACGCAGTATTTT
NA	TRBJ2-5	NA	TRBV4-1	CASSFLSAARTQYF	TGCGCCAGCAGCTTCCTGTCCGCAGCCAGGACCCAGTACTTC
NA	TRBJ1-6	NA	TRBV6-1	CASSDLRGGNSPLHF	TGTGCCAGCAGTGATCTCCGGGGAGGGAATTCACCCCTCCACTTT
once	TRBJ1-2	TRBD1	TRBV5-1	CASTRGGTAYNYGYTF	TGCGCCAGCACAAGGGGTGGGACAGCATATAACTATGGCTACACCTTC
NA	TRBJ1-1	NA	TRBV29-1	CSVKTGEDFF	TGCAGCGTTAAGACCGGAGAGGATTTCTTT
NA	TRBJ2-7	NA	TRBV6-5	CATRTLYEQYF	TGTGCCACCCGGACTCTCTACGAGCAGTACTTC
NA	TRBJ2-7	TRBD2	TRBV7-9	CASSFLAGRTYEQYF	TGTGCCAGCAGCTTCCTAGCGGGGCGAACCTACGAGCAGTACTTC
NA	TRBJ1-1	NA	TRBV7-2	CASSAGTSNTEAFF	TGTGCCAGCAGCGCCGGGACGTCCAACACTGAAGCTTTCTTT
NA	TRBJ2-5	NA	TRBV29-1	CSVEGGGEETQYF	TGCAGCGTTGAAGGTGGTGGGGAAGAGACCCAGTACTTC
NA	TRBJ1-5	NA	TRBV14	CASSQSAGSNQPQHF	TGTGCCAGCAGCCAATCTGCGGGGAGCAATCAGCCCCAGCATTTT
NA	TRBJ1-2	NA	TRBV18	CASSPPSDSAGYTF	TGTGCCAGCTCACCACCATCCGACTCGGCTGGCTACACCTTC
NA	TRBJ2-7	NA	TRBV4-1	CASSQDQAVRSYEQYF	TGCGCCAGCAGCCAAGATCAGGCAGTGCGATCCTACGAGCAGTACTTC
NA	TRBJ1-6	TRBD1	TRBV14	CASSRRQGTSPLHF	TGTGCCAGCAGCCGTAGACAGGGAACTTCACCCCTCCACTTT
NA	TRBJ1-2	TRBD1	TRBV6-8	CASSYGGQGCANYGYTF	TGTGCCAGCAGTTACGGGGGACAGGGTTGTGCAAACTATGGCTACACCTTC
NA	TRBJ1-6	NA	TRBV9	CASSVPSGRIGTSSSSPLHF	TGTGCCAGCAGCGTACCCTCGGGGAGGATTGGGACAAGTTCTTCTTCACCCCTCCACTTT
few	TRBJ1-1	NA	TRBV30	CAWSQNRETEAFF	TGTGCCTGGAGTCAAAATAGAGAGACTGAAGCTTTCTTT